The 7 T cell receptor beta chains given below trace back to one sample, sequenced in a study of T-cell reconstitution after alpha-beta-depleted transplantation in children. A library of TCRbeta sequences, prepared with unique molecular identifiers, was generated. TCRdb used MiXCR to reprocess the PCR reads, holding one entry per CDR3 protein. The table records approximately 400,000 distinct CDR3 sequences, approximately 10% of them present only once. The input for sequencing was PBMCs from the stem cell graft donor, taken from the stem cell graft. These receptors all come from a human donor who donated a stem cell graft to a child with acute myeloid leukemia.

This clonotype turned up a few times. The rearrangement joins TRBV6-1 to TRBJ1-1; 7 bases agree with TRBD1. Unmatched junction bases numbered 8, after V lost 6 bases and J lost 4 bases. This CDR3 contains 14 residues. Germline V gene sequence: CDR1 MNHNS, CDR2 SASEGT. Written as DNA, the CDR3 is TGTGCCAGCAGCACAGACAGGGTAGGCACTGAAGCTTTCTTT. As protein: CASSTDRVGTEAFF.

This clonotype showed up many times. This rearrangement joins TRBV5-1 to TRBJ2-7; TRBD2 might be the D (6 bases). In germline, CDR1 is SGHRS, CDR2 YFSETQ. V lost 2 bases to trimming and J lost 6 bases, with 12 bases between them. This CDR3 region has 13 residues. In DNA, the CDR3 is TGCGCCAGCAGCTTTGAGCCGGAGGGCGAGCAGTACTTC. It specifies CASSFEPEGEQYF. The variable domain in full, completed from reference TRBV5-1 and TRBJ2-7, reads KAGVTQTPRYLIKTRGQQVTLSCSPISGHRSVSWYQQTPGQGLQFLFEYFSETQRNKGNFPGRFSGRQFSNSRSEMNVSTLELGDSALYLCASSFEPEGEQYFGPGTRLTVT.

CDR3 DNA sequence: TGTGCCAGTAGTATCCAGATACAAGAGACCCAGTACTTC. This sequence encodes CASSIQIQETQYF. The rearrangement links TRBV19 to TRBJ2-5; D not resolved. CDR1 is LNHDA and CDR2 is SQIVND in the germline V gene (reference sequence). The CDR3 sequence is 13 residues long. Trimming shortened V by 3 bases and J by 2 bases, and 7 bases separated the two germline ends.

This clonotype was recorded at least ten times. The chain is built from TRBV7-2 and TRBJ1-5; D not resolved. Trimming took off 5 bases at V and 2 bases at J, with 10 bases between the two ends. Germline CDR1 is SGHTA and CDR2 is FQGNSA. The CDR3 extends over 14 amino acids. CDR3 DNA: TGTGCCAGCAGCCCTTCGGGCGGCAATCAGCCCCAGCATTTT. Its protein is CASSPSGGNQPQHF. Based on the CDR3 plus reference TRBV7-2 and TRBJ1-5, the full variable domain is GAGVSQSPSNKVTEKGKDVELRCDPISGHTALYWYRQSLGQGLEFLIYFQGNSAPDKSGLPSDRFSAERTGGSVSTLTIQRTQQEDSAVYLCASSPSGGNQPQHFGDGTRLSIL.

V gene TRBV7-9 combines with J gene TRBJ2-5; D gene unclear. Germline CDR1 SEHNR, CDR2 FQNEAQ (reference sequence). The CDR3 is 16 residues long. The V and J ends lost 6 bases and 0 bases respectively, with 17 bases between them. CDR3 DNA sequence: TGTGCCAGCAGGCAGGCGAAGAACGGTTACCAAGAGACCCAGTACTTC. Its translation is CASRQAKNGYQETQYF.

This clonotype has only a few counts. The chain uses TRBV7-2 and TRBJ2-6; D is perhaps TRBD2 (5 bases). The CDR3 runs 17 residues. The ends were cut back, 5 bases at V and 4 bases at J, with 18 bases in the middle. Germline V gives CDR1 SGHTA, CDR2 FQGNSA. CDR3 sequence: CASSPYTSLSGANVLTF. As DNA, the CDR3 is TGTGCCAGCAGCCCTTACACTAGTCTTTCCGGGGCCAACGTCCTGACTTTC.

This clonotype turned up a few times. V usage is TRBV29-1 and J usage is TRBJ1-1; 9 nucleotides match TRBD1. Germline V gene sequence: CDR1 SQVTM, CDR2 ANQGSEA. The CDR3 runs to 13 residues. V lost 2 bases and J lost 7; bases outside the gene matches: 5. The CDR3 DNA follows: TGCAGCGTTGAACAACAGGGGGCGGGTGAAGCTTTCTTT. This gives the protein CSVEQQGAGEAFF.